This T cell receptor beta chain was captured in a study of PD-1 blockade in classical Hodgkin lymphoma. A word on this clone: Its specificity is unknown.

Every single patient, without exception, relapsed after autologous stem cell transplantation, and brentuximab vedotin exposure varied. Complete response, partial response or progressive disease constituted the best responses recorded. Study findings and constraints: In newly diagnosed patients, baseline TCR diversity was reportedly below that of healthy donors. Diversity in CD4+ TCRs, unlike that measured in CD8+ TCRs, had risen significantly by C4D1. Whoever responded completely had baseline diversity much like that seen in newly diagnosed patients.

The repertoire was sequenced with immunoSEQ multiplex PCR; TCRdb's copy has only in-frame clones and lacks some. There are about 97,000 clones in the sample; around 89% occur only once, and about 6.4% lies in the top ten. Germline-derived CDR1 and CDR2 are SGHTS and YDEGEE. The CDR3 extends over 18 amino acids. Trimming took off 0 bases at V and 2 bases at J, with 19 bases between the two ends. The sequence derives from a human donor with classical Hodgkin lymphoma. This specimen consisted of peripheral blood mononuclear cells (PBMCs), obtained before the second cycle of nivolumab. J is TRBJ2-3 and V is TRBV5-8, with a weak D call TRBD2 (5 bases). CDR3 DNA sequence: TGTGCCAGCAGCTTGGCCCCGCGGAGGTTAAGCCTCACAGATACGCAGTATTTT. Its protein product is CASSLAPRRLSLTDTQYF. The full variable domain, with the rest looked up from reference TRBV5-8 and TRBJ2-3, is EAGVTQSPTHLIKTRGQQATLRCSPISGHTSVYWYQQALGLGLQFLLWYDEGEERNRGNFPPRFSGRQFPNYSSELNVNALELEDSALYLCASSLAPRRLSLTDTQYFGPGTRLTVL.